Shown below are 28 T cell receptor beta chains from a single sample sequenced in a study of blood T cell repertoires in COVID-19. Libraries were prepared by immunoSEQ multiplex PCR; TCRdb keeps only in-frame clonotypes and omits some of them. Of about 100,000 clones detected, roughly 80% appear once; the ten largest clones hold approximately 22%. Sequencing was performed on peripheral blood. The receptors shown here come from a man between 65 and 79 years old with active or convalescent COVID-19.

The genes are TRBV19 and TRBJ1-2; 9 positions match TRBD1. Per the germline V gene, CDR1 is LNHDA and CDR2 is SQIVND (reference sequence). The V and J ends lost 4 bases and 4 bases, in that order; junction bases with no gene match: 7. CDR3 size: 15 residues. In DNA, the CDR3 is TGTGCCAGTAGTAGGTCCGGGACAGGGACCTATGGCTACACCTTC. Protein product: CASSRSGTGTYGYTF.

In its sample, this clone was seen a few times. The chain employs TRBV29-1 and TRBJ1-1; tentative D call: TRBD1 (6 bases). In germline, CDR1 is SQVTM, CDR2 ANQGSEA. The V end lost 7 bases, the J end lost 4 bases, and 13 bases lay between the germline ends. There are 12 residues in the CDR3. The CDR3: CSALKTGTEAFF. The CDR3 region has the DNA TGCAGCGCCCTAAAGACAGGCACTGAAGCTTTCTTT.

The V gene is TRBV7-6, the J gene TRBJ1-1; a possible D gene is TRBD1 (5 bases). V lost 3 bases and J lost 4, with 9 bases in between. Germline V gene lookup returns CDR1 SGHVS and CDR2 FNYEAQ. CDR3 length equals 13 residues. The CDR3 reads CASSFGGSTEAFF. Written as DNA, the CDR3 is TGTGCCAGCAGCTTCGGGGGGAGCACTGAAGCTTTCTTT.

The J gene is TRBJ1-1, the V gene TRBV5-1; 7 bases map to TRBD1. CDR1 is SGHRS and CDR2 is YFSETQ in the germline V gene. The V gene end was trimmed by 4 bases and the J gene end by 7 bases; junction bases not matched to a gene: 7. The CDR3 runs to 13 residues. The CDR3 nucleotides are TGCGCCAGCAGCCCCATGGACAGGCGTGAAGCTTTCTTT. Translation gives CASSPMDRREAFF.

Written as DNA, the CDR3 is TGTGCCACCAGTGATTCCGGGACAGGGGATGGCGGGGAGCTGTTTTTT. The encoded protein is CATSDSGTGDGGELFF. The rearrangement joins TRBV24-1 to TRBJ2-2; 10 bases match TRBD1. V lost 2 bases and J lost 7; bases outside the gene matches: 6. The germline CDR1 and CDR2 sequences are KGHDR and SFDVKD. CDR3 length equals 16 residues.

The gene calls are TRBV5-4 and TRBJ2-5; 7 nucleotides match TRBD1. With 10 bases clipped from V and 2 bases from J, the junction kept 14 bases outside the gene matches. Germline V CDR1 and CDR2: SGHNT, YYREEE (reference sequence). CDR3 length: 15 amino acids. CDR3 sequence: CASTLRQGSQETQYF. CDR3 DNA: TGTGCCTCAACTCTAAGACAGGGCAGTCAAGAGACCCAGTACTTC.

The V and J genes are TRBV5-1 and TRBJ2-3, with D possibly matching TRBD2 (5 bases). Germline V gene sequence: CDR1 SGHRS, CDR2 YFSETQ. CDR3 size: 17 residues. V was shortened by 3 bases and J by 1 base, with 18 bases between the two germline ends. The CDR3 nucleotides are TGCGCCAGCAGCTCCCCCCCTAGCAGAGCGGGCACAGATACGCAGTATTTT. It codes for CASSSPPSRAGTDTQYF.

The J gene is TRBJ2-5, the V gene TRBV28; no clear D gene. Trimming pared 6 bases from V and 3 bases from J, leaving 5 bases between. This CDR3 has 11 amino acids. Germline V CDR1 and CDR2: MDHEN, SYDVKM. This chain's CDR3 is CASSNEETQYF. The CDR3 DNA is TGTGCCAGCAGCAATGAAGAGACCCAGTACTTC.

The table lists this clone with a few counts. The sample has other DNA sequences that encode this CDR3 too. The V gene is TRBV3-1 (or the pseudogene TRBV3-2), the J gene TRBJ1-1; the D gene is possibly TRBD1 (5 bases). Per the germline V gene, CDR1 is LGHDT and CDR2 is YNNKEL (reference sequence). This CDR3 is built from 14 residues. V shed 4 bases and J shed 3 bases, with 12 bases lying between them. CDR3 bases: TGTGCCAGCAGCCCCTTGGGGGGAGACACTGAAGCTTTCTTT. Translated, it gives CASSPLGGDTEAFF.

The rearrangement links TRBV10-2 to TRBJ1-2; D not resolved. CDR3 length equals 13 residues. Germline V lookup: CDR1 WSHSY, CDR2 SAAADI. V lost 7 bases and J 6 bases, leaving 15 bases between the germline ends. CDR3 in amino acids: CASTVSDGDGYTF. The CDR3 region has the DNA TGCGCCAGCACCGTATCAGACGGGGATGGCTACACCTTC.

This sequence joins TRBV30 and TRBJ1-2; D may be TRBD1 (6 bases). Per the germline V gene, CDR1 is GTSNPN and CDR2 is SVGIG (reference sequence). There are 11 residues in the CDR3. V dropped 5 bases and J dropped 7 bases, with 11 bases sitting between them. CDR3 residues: CAWSPGVGYTF. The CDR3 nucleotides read TGTGCCTGGTCCCCAGGGGTTGGCTACACCTTC. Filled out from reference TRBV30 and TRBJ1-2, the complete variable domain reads SQTIHQWPATLVQPVGSPLSLECTVEGTSNPNLYWYRQAAGRGLQLLFYSVGIGQISSEVPQNLSASRPQDRQFILSSKKLLLSDSGFYLCAWSPGVGYTFGSGTRLTVV.

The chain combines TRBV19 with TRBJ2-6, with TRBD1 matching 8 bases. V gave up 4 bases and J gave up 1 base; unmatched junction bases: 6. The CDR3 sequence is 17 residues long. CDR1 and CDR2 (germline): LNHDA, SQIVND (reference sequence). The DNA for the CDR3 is TGTGCCAGTAGTACAGGGGGCCCCAATTCTGGGGCCAACGTCCTGACTTTC. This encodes CASSTGGPNSGANVLTF.

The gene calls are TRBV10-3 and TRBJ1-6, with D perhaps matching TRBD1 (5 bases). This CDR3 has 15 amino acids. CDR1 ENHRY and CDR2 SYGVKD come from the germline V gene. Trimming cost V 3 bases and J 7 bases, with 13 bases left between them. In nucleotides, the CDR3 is TGTGCCATCAGTGAAGGTGGCCAGGGAAATTCACCCCTCCACTTT. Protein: CAISEGGQGNSPLHF.

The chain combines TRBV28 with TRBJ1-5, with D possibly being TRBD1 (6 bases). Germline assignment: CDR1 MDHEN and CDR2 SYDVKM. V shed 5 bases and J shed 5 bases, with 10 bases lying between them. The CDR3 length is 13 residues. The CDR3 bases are TGTGCCAGCAGTATGTACAGGGATCAGCCCCAGCATTTT. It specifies CASSMYRDQPQHF.

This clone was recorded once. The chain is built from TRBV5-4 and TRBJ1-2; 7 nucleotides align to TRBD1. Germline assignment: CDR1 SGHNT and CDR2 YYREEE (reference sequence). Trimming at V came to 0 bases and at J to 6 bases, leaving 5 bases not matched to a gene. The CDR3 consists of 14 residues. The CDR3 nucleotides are TGTGCCAGCAGCTTGGGACAGGGATGGGATGGCTACACCTTC. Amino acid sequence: CASSLGQGWDGYTF.

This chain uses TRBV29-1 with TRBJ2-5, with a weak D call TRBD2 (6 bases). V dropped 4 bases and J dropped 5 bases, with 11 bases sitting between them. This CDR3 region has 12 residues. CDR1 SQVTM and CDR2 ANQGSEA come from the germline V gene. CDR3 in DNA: TGCAGCGTTGCAGGGAGCGGGGAGACCCAGTACTTC. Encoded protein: CSVAGSGETQYF. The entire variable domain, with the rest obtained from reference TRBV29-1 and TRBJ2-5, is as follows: SAVISQKPSRDICQRGTSLTIQCQVDSQVTMMFWYRQQPGQSLTLIATANQGSEATYESGFVIDKFPISRPNLTFSTLTVSNMSPEDSSIYLCSVAGSGETQYFGPGTRLLVL.

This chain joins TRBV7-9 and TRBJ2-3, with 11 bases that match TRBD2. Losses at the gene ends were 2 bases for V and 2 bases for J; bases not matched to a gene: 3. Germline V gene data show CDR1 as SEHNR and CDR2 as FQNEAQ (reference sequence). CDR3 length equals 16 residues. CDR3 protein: CASSLSSGRVTDTQYF. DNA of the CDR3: TGTGCCAGCAGCTTAAGTAGCGGGAGGGTCACAGATACGCAGTATTTT.

The CDR3 DNA reads TGTGCCACCAGTGACTCCGGGACAGTCTACGAGCAGTACTTC. It is translated as CATSDSGTVYEQYF. The chain carries TRBV24-1 and TRBJ2-7; 7 bases line up with TRBD1. The CDR3 contains 14 residues. The ends lost 4 bases at V and 3 bases at J; junction bases unmatched: 5. The V gene's germline CDR1 is KGHDR and CDR2 SFDVKD.

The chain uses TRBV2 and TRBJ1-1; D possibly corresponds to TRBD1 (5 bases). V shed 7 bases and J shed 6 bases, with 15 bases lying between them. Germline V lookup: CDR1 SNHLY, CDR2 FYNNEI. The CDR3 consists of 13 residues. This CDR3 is CASILQAQAEAFF. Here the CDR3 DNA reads TGTGCCAGCATTCTCCAGGCACAGGCTGAAGCTTTCTTT.

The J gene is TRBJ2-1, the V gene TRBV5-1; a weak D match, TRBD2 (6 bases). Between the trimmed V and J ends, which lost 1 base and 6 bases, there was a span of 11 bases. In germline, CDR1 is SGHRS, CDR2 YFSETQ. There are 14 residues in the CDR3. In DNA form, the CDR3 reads TGCGCCAGCAGCTTGTTTGAACTAGCCAATGAGCAGTTCTTC. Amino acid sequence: CASSLFELANEQFF.

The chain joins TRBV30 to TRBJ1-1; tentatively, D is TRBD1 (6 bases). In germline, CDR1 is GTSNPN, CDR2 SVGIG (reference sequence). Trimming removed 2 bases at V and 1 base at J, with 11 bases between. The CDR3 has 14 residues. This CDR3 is CAWSPRGRNTEAFF. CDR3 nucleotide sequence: TGTGCCTGGAGTCCCAGGGGACGGAACACTGAAGCTTTCTTT.

The CDR3 is CASSSTGGLQPQHF. For the CDR3, the DNA is TGTGCCAGCAGTTCCACAGGGGGCCTTCAGCCCCAGCATTTT. The V call is TRBV27, the J call TRBJ1-5, with TRBD1 identical over 9 bases. V trimming: 4 bases; J trimming: 6 bases; junction bases outside the gene matches: 4. This CDR3 comprises 14 residues. Per germline, CDR1 MNHEY and CDR2 SMNVEV (reference sequence).

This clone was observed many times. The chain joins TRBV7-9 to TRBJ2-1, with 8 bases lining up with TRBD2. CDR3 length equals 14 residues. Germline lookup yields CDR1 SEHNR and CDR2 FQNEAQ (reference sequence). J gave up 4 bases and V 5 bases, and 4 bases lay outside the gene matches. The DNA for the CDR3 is TGTGCCAGCAGCGTTAGCGGGGTATACAATGAGCAGTTCTTC. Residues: CASSVSGVYNEQFF.

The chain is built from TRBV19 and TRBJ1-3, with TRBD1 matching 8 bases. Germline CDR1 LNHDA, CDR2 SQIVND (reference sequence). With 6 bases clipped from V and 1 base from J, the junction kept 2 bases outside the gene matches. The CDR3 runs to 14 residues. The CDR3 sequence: CASRRTGSGNTIYF. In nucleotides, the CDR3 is TGTGCCAGTAGACGGACAGGGTCTGGAAACACCATATATTTT.

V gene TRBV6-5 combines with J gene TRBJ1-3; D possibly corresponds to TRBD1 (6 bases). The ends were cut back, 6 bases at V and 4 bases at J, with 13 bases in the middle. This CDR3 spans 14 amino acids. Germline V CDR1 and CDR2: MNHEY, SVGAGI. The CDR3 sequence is CASRRNRAGNTIYF. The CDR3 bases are TGTGCCAGCAGGAGGAACAGGGCCGGAAACACCATATATTTT.

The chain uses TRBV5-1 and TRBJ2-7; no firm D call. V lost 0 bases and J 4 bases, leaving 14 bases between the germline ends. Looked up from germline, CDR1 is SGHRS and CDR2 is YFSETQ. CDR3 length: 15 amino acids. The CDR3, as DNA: TGCGCCAGCAGCTTGGTGTCAGAGCGTCGGTACGAGCAGTACTTC. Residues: CASSLVSERRYEQYF.

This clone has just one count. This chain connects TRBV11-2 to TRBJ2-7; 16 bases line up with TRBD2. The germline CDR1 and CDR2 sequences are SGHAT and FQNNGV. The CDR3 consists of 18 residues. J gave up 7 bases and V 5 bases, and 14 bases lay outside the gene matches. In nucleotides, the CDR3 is TGTGCCAGCAGCCCCATGTCCGGGACTAGCGGGAGGGCGGAAGAGCAGTACTTC. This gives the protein CASSPMSGTSGRAEEQYF.

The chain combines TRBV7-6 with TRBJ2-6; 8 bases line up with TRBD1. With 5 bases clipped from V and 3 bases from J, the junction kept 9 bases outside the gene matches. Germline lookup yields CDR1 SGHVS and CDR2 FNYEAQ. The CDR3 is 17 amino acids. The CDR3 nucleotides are TGTGCCAGCAGCCCGGCAGGGGGCTACTTTGGGGCCAACGTCCTGACTTTC. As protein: CASSPAGGYFGANVLTF.